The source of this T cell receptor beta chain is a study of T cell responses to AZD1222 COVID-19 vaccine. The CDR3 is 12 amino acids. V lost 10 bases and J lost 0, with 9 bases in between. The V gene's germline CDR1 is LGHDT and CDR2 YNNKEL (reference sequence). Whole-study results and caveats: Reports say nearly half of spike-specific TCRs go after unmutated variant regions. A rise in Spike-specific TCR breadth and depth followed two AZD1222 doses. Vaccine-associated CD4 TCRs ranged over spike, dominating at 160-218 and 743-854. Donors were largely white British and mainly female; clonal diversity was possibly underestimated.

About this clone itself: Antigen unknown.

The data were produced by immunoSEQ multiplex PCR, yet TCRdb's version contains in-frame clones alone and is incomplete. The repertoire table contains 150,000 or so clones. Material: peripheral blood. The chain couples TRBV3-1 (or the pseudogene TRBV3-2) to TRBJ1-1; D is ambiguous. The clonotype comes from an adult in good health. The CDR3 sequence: CATRNMNTEAFF. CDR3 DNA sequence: TGTGCCACCAGGAACATGAACACTGAAGCTTTCTTT.